The 8 T cell receptor beta chains below were found in one sample sequenced in a study of T cell responses to AZD1222 COVID-19 vaccine. Clones were read by immunoSEQ multiplex PCR, and TCRdb kept only the in-frame ones, dropping some. The table has 84,000 or so clones, around nine tenths seen once. The sample was peripheral blood, taken on day 0 of AZD1222 vaccination. The source of these receptors is an adult in good health.

The chain couples TRBV6-5 to TRBJ1-2, with TRBD1 matching 7 bases. Germline V gene lookup returns CDR1 MNHEY and CDR2 SVGAGI. The CDR3 is 13 residues long. V was pared by 6 bases and J by 7 bases, with 8 bases of the junction left unmatched. DNA for the CDR3: TGTGCCAGCAGCCTCAGGGGGAGAGGTGGCTACACCTTC. As protein: CASSLRGRGGYTF.

The rearrangement uses TRBV5-1 and TRBJ2-3; TRBD2 agrees at 11 bases. The CDR3 is made up of 19 amino acids. Germline CDR1 is SGHRS and CDR2 is YFSETQ. Losses at the gene ends were 1 base for V and 0 bases for J; bases not matched to a gene: 10. CDR3: CASSLRLAGGLYSTDTQYF. The CDR3 DNA follows: TGCGCCAGCAGCTTGCGGCTAGCGGGAGGCCTATATAGCACAGATACGCAGTATTTT.

The rearrangement links TRBV4-1 to TRBJ2-5; TRBD1 might be the D (6 bases). Germline-derived CDR1 and CDR2 are MGHRA and YSYEKL. CDR3 length: 16 amino acids. V gave up 1 base and J gave up 1 base, with 13 bases separating them. CDR3 coding DNA: TGCGCCAGCAGCCAAGGAGAGGGGGAGTCCCAAGAGACCCAGTACTTC. Its protein product is CASSQGEGESQETQYF.

The V call is TRBV29-1, the J call TRBJ2-7; 8 positions match TRBD2. V shed 1 base and J 4 bases; nucleotides not matched to a gene: 24. Germline V gives CDR1 SQVTM, CDR2 ANQGSEA. This CDR3 has 20 residues. The CDR3 DNA reads TGCAGCGTTGAAGTCCGAGGGAGTGGAACCGCCGGGACTAGGGGTTACGAGCAGTACTTC. This codes for CSVEVRGSGTAGTRGYEQYF.

The chain couples TRBV6-2 or TRBV6-3 to TRBJ1-4; 8 positions match TRBD1. From germline, CDR1 is MNHEY and CDR2 SVGEGT. The V gene end was trimmed by 6 bases and the J gene end by 8 bases; junction bases not matched to a gene: 8. This CDR3 has 14 amino acids. The CDR3 nucleotides are TGTGCCAGCAGCTCAGGACAGGGAATCGAAAAACTGTTTTTT. Translating gives CASSSGQGIEKLFF.

The chain couples TRBV5-4 to TRBJ1-4; D is unresolved. Trimming left V 3 bases short and J 8 bases short, with 14 bases between. The CDR3 loop spans 14 amino acids. From germline, CDR1 is SGHNT and CDR2 YYREEE (reference sequence). The CDR3 loop reads CASSSYMETEKLFF. Here the CDR3 DNA reads TGTGCCAGCAGCTCGTACATGGAAACGGAAAAACTGTTTTTT. Full variable domain (missing parts from reference TRBV5-4 and TRBJ1-4): ETGVTQSPTHLIKTRGQQVTLRCSSQSGHNTVSWYQQALGQGPQFIFQYYREEENGRGNFPPRFSGLQFPNYSSELNVNALELDDSALYLCASSSYMETEKLFFGSGTQLSVL.

The V and J genes are TRBV6-2 or TRBV6-3 and TRBJ2-1; D is unresolved. CDR1 and CDR2 from the germline V gene are MNHEY and SVGEGT. The CDR3 length is 12 residues. Trimming pared 1 base from V and 8 bases from J, leaving 6 bases between. CDR3 nucleotides: TGTGCCAGCAGTTACTTAGGCCATGAGCAGTTCTTC. As protein: CASSYLGHEQFF.

The chain carries TRBV5-1 and TRBJ1-1; D not certain. Germline lookup yields CDR1 SGHRS and CDR2 YFSETQ. The CDR3 is made up of 16 amino acids. The ends were cut back, 3 bases at V and 2 bases at J, with 17 bases in the middle. The CDR3 spells CASSSPRTRGNTEAFF. CDR3 nucleotide sequence: TGCGCCAGCAGCTCACCTCGGACGCGAGGAAACACTGAAGCTTTCTTT.